This is a list of T cell receptor beta chains from one sample in a study of shared T cell receptors in the human thymus. Clones were sequenced by immunoSEQ multiplex PCR, and TCRdb holds only the in-frame ones, with some missing. The sample records about 400,000 clones, 95% being singletons. The sample taken for sequencing was thymocytes. All receptors derive from a human donor. The CDR3 runs from the conserved cysteine through the conserved F or W. Fields, in order: CDR3 length, V gene, D gene, J gene, clone size, CDR3 DNA, CDR3 protein. The D gene is left open where the match is weak. The size of a clone is reported for some rows only, either as once, few or many, or as a class for expanded clones.

len: 16
v_gene: TRBV7-9
d_gene: TRBD1
j_gene: TRBJ1-2
abundance: .
CDR3nt: TGTGCCAGCAGCTTAGGCGATGACAGGGGGAGACCTGGCTACACCTTC
CDR3aa: CASSLGDDRGRPGYTF

len: 13
v_gene: TRBV7-7
d_gene: .
j_gene: TRBJ2-3
abundance: .
CDR3nt: TGTGCTAGCAGCTACCTTAGCCCAGATACGCAGTATTTT
CDR3aa: CASSYLSPDTQYF

len: 16
v_gene: TRBV4-3
d_gene: .
j_gene: TRBJ2-7
abundance: .
CDR3nt: TGCGCCAGCAGCCAAGATATGTCTAAGGGGGTCTACGAGCAGTACTTC
CDR3aa: CASSQDMSKGVYEQYF

len: 14
v_gene: TRBV28
d_gene: .
j_gene: TRBJ2-1
abundance: .
CDR3nt: TGTGCCAGCAGTTTAATGACGGGATACAATGAGCAGTTCTTC
CDR3aa: CASSLMTGYNEQFF

len: 16
v_gene: TRBV6-5
d_gene: TRBD2
j_gene: TRBJ2-7
abundance: .
CDR3nt: TGTGCCAGCAGTTACTCTGCGGGGGGCGTCTCCTACGAGCAGTACTTC
CDR3aa: CASSYSAGGVSYEQYF

len: 17
v_gene: TRBV5-4
d_gene: TRBD1
j_gene: TRBJ2-7
abundance: .
CDR3nt: TGTGCCAGCAGCTCTCATATAGGGGACAGGTACCTCTACGAGCAGTACTTC
CDR3aa: CASSSHIGDRYLYEQYF

len: 14
v_gene: TRBV19
d_gene: TRBD2
j_gene: TRBJ2-1
abundance: .
CDR3nt: TGTGCCAGTAGTTTGGCTAGCGGAGACAATGAGCAGTTCTTC
CDR3aa: CASSLASGDNEQFF

len: 10
v_gene: TRBV20-1
d_gene: .
j_gene: TRBJ1-1
abundance: few
CDR3nt: TGCAGTGCTAGAGACAGGGAAGCTTTCTTT
CDR3aa: CSARDREAFF

len: 14
v_gene: TRBV19
d_gene: .
j_gene: TRBJ2-1
abundance: .
CDR3nt: TGTGCCAGTAGTTTCCTACTAGAGGGCAATGAGCAGTTCTTC
CDR3aa: CASSFLLEGNEQFF

len: 14
v_gene: TRBV27
d_gene: .
j_gene: TRBJ2-7
abundance: .
CDR3nt: TGTGCCAGCACCCAAGGGGGGAGCGGGTACGAGCAGTACTTC
CDR3aa: CASTQGGSGYEQYF

len: 17
v_gene: TRBV7-2
d_gene: TRBD2
j_gene: TRBJ2-7
abundance: .
CDR3nt: TGTGCCAGCAGCGCACGGACGGAACTAGCGGGAGGGTGCGAGCAGTACTTC
CDR3aa: CASSARTELAGGCEQYF

len: 13
v_gene: TRBV9
d_gene: TRBD2
j_gene: TRBJ2-7
abundance: .
CDR3nt: TGTGCCAGCAGCGTAGCTTGGGGAGGGGAGCAGTACTTC
CDR3aa: CASSVAWGGEQYF

len: 16
v_gene: TRBV5-1
d_gene: .
j_gene: TRBJ2-1
abundance: .
CDR3nt: TGCGCCAGCAGCTTGGTACGGGGGGCCGATCTCAATGAGCAGTTCTTC
CDR3aa: CASSLVRGADLNEQFF

len: 15
v_gene: TRBV5-6
d_gene: .
j_gene: TRBJ2-7
abundance: .
CDR3nt: TGTGCCAGCAGCTTGTATTGGGGCCGCTCCTACGAGCAGTACTTC
CDR3aa: CASSLYWGRSYEQYF

len: 14
v_gene: TRBV12-2
d_gene: .
j_gene: TRBJ2-5
abundance: .
CDR3nt: TGTGCAAGTCGCTTAGCAGGGAGTGGAGAGACCCAGTACTTC
CDR3aa: CASRLAGSGETQYF

len: 14
v_gene: TRBV5-6
d_gene: TRBD2
j_gene: TRBJ2-4
abundance: .
CDR3nt: TGTGCCAGCAGCCCGGCGGCGGGAGAGAACATTCAGTACTTC
CDR3aa: CASSPAAGENIQYF